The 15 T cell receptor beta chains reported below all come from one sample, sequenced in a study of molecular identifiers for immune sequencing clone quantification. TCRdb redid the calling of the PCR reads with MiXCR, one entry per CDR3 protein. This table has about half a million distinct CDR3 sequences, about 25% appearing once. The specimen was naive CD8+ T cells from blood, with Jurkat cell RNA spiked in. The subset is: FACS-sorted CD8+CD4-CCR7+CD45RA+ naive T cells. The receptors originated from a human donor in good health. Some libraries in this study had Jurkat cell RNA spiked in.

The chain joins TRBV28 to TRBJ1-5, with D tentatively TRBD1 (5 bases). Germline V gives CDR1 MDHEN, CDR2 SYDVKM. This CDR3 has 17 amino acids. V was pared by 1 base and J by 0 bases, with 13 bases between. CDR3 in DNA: TGTGCCAGCAGTTTATATGGGGGAGAGCATAGCAATCAGCCCCAGCATTTT. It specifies CASSLYGGEHSNQPQHF. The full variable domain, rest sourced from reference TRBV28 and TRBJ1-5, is DVKVTQSSRYLVKRTGEKVFLECVQDMDHENMFWYRQDPGLGLRLIYFSYDVKMKEKGDIPEGYSVSREKKERFSLILESASTNQTSMYLCASSLYGGEHSNQPQHFGDGTRLSIL.

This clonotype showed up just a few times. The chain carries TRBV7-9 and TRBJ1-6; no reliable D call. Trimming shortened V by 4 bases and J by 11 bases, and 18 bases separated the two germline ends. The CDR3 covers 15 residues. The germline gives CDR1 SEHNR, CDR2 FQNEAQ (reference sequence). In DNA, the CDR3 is TGTGCCAGCAGCTCATCCGGGCCCGGTGAACCACCCCTCCACTTT. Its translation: CASSSSGPGEPPLHF.

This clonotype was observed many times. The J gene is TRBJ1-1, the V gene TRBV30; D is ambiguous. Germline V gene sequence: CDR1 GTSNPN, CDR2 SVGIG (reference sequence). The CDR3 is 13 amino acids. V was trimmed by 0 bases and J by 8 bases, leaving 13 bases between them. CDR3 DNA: TGTGCCTGGAGTGTATCTAGGACCACCGAAGCTTTCTTT. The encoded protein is CAWSVSRTTEAFF. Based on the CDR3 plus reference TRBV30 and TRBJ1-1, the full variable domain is SQTIHQWPATLVQPVGSPLSLECTVEGTSNPNLYWYRQAAGRGLQLLFYSVGIGQISSEVPQNLSASRPQDRQFILSSKKLLLSDSGFYLCAWSVSRTTEAFFGQGTRLTVV.

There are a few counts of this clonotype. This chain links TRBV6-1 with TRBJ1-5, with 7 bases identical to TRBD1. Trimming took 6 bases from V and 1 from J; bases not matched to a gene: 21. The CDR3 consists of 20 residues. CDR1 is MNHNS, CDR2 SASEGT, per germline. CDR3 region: CASSHVWGRQGTASNQPQHF. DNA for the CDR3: TGTGCCAGCAGCCACGTATGGGGGAGGCAGGGGACAGCGAGCAATCAGCCCCAGCATTTT.

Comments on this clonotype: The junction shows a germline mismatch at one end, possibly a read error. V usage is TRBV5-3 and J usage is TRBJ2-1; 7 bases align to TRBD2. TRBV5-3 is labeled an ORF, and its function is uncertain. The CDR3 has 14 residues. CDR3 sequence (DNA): TGTGCCAGCAGCTTGGTATTGTCGGGGGGAGAGCAGTTCTTC. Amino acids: CASSLVLSGGEQFF.

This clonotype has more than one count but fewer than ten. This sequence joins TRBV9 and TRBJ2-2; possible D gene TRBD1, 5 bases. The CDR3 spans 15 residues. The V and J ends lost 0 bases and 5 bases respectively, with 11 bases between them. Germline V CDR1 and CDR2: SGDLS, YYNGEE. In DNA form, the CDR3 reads TGTGCCAGCAGCGTAGTAGGGGCTGAGACCGGGGAGCTGTTTTTT. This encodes CASSVVGAETGELFF.

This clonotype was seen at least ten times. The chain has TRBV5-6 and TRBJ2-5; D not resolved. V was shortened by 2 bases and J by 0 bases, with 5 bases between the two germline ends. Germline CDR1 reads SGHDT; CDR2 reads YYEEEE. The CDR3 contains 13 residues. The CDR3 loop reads CASSFAYQETQYF. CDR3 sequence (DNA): TGTGCCAGCAGCTTTGCATACCAAGAGACCCAGTACTTC.

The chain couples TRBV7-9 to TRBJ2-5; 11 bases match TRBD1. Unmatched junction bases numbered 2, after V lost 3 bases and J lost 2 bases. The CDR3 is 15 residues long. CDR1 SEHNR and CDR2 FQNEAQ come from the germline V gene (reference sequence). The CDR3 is CASSFGTGGQETQYF. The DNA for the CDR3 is TGTGCCAGCAGCTTCGGGACAGGGGGTCAAGAGACCCAGTACTTC.

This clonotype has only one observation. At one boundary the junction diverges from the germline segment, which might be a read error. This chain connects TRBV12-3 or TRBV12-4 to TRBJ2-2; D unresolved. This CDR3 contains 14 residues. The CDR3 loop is CVSSSTPGTGELFF. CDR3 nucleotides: TGTGTCAGCAGTTCTACGCCTGGAACCGGGGAGCTGTTTTTT.

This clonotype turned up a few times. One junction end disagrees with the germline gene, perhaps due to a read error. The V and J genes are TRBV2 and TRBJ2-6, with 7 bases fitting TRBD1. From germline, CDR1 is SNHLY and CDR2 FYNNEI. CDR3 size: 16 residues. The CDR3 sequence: CASTGDSNSGANILTF. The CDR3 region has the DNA TGTGCCAGTACAGGGGATTCCAACTCTGGGGCCAACATCCTGACTTTC.

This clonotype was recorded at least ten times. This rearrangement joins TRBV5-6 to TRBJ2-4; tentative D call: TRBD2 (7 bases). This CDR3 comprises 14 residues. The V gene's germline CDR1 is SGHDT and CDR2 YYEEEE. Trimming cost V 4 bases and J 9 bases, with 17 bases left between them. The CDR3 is CASSAGGPKGIQYF. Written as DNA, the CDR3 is TGTGCCAGCAGCGCCGGGGGGCCGAAGGGCATTCAGTACTTC.

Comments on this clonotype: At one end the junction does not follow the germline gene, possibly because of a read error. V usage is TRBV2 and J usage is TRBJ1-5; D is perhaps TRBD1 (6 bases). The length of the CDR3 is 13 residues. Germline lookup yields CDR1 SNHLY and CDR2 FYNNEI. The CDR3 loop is CASSDRGTQPQQF. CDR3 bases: TGTGCCAGCAGTGACAGGGGAACTCAGCCCCAGCAGTTT.

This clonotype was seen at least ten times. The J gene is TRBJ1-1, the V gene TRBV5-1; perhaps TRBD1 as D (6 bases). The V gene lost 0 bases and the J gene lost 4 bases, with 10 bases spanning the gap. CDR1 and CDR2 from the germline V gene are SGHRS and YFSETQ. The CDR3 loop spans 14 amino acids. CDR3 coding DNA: TGCGCCAGCAGCTTGGCCGGACAGAGCACTGAAGCTTTCTTT. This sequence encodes CASSLAGQSTEAFF.

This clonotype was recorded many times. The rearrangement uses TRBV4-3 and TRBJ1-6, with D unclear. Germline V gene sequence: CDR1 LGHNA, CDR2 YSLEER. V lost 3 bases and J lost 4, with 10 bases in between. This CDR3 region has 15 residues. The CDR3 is CASSHGAKYNSPLHF. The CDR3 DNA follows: TGCGCCAGCAGCCACGGAGCCAAATATAATTCACCCCTCCACTTT.

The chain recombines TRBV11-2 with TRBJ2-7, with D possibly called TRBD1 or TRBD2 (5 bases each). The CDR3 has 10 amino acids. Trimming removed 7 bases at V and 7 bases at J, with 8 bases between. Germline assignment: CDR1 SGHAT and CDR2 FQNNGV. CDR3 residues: CASMGVEQYF. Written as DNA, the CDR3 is TGTGCCAGCATGGGGGTGGAGCAGTACTTC.